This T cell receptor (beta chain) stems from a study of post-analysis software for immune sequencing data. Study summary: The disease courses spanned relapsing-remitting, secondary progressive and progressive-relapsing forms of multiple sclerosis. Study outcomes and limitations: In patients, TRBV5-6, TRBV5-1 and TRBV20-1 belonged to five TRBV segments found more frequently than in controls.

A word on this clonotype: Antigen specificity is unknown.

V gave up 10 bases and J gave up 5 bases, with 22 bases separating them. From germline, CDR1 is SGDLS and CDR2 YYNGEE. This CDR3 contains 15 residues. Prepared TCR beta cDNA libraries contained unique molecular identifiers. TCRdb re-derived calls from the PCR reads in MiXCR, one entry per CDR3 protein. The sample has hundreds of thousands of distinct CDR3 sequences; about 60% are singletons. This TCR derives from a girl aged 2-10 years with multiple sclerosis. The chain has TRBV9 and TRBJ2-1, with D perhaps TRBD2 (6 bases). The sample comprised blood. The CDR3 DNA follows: TGTGCCGGAGGGACCGGACTGGCGTCGAACAATGAGCAGTTCTTC. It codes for CAGGTGLASNNEQFF.